The entry below describes one T cell receptor beta chain. UMI-labeled TRB cDNA libraries were prepared by 5' RACE. TCRdb reprocessed the 5' RACE reads; each CDR3 protein has one entry and no DNA is given. The sample holds approximately 66,000 distinct CDR3 sequences. The length of the CDR3 is 13 residues. These data come from a study of CXCR3-negative and CXCR3-positive naive CD8 T cells. The receptor comes from a human donor in good health. Some clones in this sample may be carry-over from other donors' samples. The sample taken for sequencing was naive CXCR3- CD8+ T cells from blood. Subset noted: CD45RO-CCR7+CD27+CD95- naive CD8+ T cells lacking CXCR3 (TNR3-). The chain joins TRBV12-3 or TRBV12-4 to TRBJ2-1; TCRdb picks TRBD1, but there is no DNA to check that call. CDR3 sequence: CASRPGQNNEQFF.